The clone carrying this T cell receptor (beta chain) was seen a handful of times. Antigen: not known. The CDR3 loop spans 13 amino acids. Germline-derived CDR1 and CDR2 are DFQATT and SNEGSKA (reference sequence). Trimming removed 6 bases at V and 2 bases at J, with 13 bases between. The data were taken from a study of T cells after yellow fever vaccination. Study-wide results and limits: Abundant clonotypes from the bulk population could contaminate FACS-sorted repertoires. Peak timing came faster in the weaker secondary response, day 5 versus 15. Post-booster repertoires contained most primary-vaccination clones again (around 97% CD4, roughly 91% CD8).

The TCR cDNA carried a universal primer site and UMIs from 5'RACE template switching. Using its own MiXCR run on the 5' RACE reads, TCRdb lists one record per CDR3 protein. The sample has over 250,000 distinct CDR3 sequences, roughly 5.2% seen once. The receptor comes from a man between 18 and 29 years old who received the YFV17D yellow fever vaccine. The chain employs TRBV20-1 and TRBJ1-2, with a tentative D call TRBD1 (6 bases). The starting material was CD4+ T cells sorted from PBMCs, obtained on the day of the yellow fever booster vaccination. CDR3 nucleotides: TGCAGTGCCCGGGACACAGGGAACTATGGCTACACCTTC. Amino acids: CSARDTGNYGYTF.